These 5 T cell receptor beta chains share one sample of origin, sequenced in a study of cytomegalovirus exposure and HLA in healthy donors. The study ran its PCR with 60 Vbeta and 13 Jbeta primers. Produced via immunoSEQ multiplex PCR; TCRdb's table is partial and in-frame only. The data hold 150,000 to 200,000 clones, with over 65% observed a single time. Sequenced material: PBMCs. These receptors were taken from a woman between 40 and 55 years old in good health and CMV-seropositive.

This sequence joins TRBV25-1 and TRBJ2-1; 10 bases match TRBD2. Germline loops: CDR1 MGHDK, CDR2 SYGVNS. J was trimmed by 4 bases and V by 5 bases; bases with no gene match: 14. The CDR3 length is 18 residues. CDR3 in DNA: TGTGCCAGCAGTTCCTTCGGGGCTAGCGGGAGAGTGTACAATGAGCAGTTCTTC. Protein sequence: CASSSFGASGRVYNEQFF.

This chain links TRBV6-5 with TRBJ2-7, with 8 bases lining up with TRBD1. Looked up from germline, CDR1 is MNHEY and CDR2 is SVGAGI. V was clipped by 8 bases and J by 2 bases; unmatched bases: 8. This CDR3 spans 14 amino acids. The CDR3 protein is CASCVGTGPYEQYF. The CDR3 DNA follows: TGTGCCAGCTGCGTCGGGACAGGACCCTACGAGCAGTACTTC.

In this sample, this clone turned up a few times. The genes are TRBV7-9 and TRBJ1-5; D possibly corresponds to TRBD1 (6 bases). CDR1 SEHNR and CDR2 FQNEAQ come from the germline V gene (reference sequence). The CDR3 length is 15 residues. V lost 4 bases to trimming and J lost 2 bases, with 12 bases between them. The chain's CDR3 is CASSSQGTGNQPQHF. Here the CDR3 DNA reads TGTGCCAGCAGCTCACAGGGAACAGGCAATCAGCCCCAGCATTTT.

This sequence joins TRBV10-3 and TRBJ1-1; the match to TRBD1 covers 8 bases. V gave up 2 bases and J gave up 4 bases; unmatched junction bases: 0. Germline V lookup: CDR1 ENHRY, CDR2 SYGVKD. The CDR3 sequence is 13 residues long. This CDR3 reads CAISETGGTEAFF. CDR3 bases: TGTGCCATCAGTGAGACAGGGGGCACTGAAGCTTTCTTT.

CDR3 in amino acids: CASSLAQGTYEQYF. CDR3 DNA: TGTGCCAGCAGCTTGGCGCAGGGTACCTACGAGCAGTACTTC. The V and J genes are TRBV5-6 and TRBJ2-7; perhaps TRBD1 as D (5 bases). The CDR3 is 14 amino acids. The germline gives CDR1 SGHDT, CDR2 YYEEEE. The V and J ends lost 0 bases and 2 bases respectively, with 9 bases between them.